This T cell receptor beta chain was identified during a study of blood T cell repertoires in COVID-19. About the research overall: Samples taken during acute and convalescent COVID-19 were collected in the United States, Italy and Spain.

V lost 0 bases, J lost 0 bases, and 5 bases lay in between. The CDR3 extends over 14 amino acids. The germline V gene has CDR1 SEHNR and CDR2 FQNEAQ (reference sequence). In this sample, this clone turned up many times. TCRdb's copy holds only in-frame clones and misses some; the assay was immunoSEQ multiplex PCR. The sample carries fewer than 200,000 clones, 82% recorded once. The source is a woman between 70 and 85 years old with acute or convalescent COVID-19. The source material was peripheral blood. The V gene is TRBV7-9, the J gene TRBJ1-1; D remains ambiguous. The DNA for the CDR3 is TGTGCCAGCAGCTTAGCCCCTCTGAACACTGAAGCTTTCTTT. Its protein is CASSLAPLNTEAFF.